These T cell receptor beta chains were read from a single sample in a study of blood T cells in healthy people across ages. Using its own MiXCR run on the 5' RACE reads, TCRdb lists one record per CDR3 protein. Found here are some 900,000 distinct CDR3 sequences, roughly 52% of them singletons; the top ten hold roughly 12%. Sequencing was carried out using blood. The receptors were gathered from a man aged 30 to 39 in good health. Both conserved end residues are part of each CDR3. Each record gives: V gene, clone size, D gene, J gene, CDR3 protein, CDR3 DNA. A D gene is named only where the DNA matches it firmly. Some rows have no size entry. The others give once, few or many, or a class for an expanded clone.

V: TRBV10-3; size: NA; D: TRBD1; J: TRBJ2-7; CDR3: CAISDRDRGLYEQYF; DNA: TGTGCCATCAGTGATCGGGACAGGGGGCTCTACGAGCAGTACTTC
V: TRBV27; size: few; D: TRBD2; J: TRBJ2-5; CDR3: CASSPLLTSGGAQETQYF; DNA: TGTGCCAGCAGTCCACTCCTGACTAGCGGGGGGGCCCAAGAGACCCAGTACTTC
V: TRBV4-1; size: few; D: NA; J: TRBJ1-1; CDR3: CASSQEGGGFDTEAFF; DNA: TGCGCCAGCAGCCAAGAGGGGGGCGGTTTTGACACTGAAGCTTTCTTT
V: TRBV7-2; size: NA; D: NA; J: TRBJ2-5; CDR3: CASSLGGNLPQYF; DNA: TGTGCCAGCAGCTTAGGGGGCAACCTGCCCCAGTACTTC
V: TRBV7-9; size: NA; D: NA; J: TRBJ2-1; CDR3: CASSLAGAFETQFF; DNA: TGTGCCAGCAGCTTAGCAGGGGCTTTCGAGACCCAGTTCTTC
V: TRBV11-1; size: once; D: NA; J: TRBJ2-7; CDR3: CASSQTVTYEQYF; DNA: TGTGCCAGCAGCCAGACAGTTACCTACGAGCAGTACTTC
V: TRBV20-1; size: once; D: TRBD1; J: TRBJ1-4; CDR3: CSAYPTGRKANEKLFF; DNA: TGCAGTGCTTACCCGACAGGGAGGAAAGCAAATGAAAAACTGTTTTTT
V: TRBV12-3/TRBV12-4; size: NA; D: NA; J: TRBJ2-3; CDR3: CASSLAWDDTDTQYF; DNA: TGTGCCAGCAGTTTAGCATGGGATGACACAGATACGCAGTATTTT
V: TRBV12-3/TRBV12-4; size: few; D: TRBD1; J: TRBJ2-3; CDR3: CASSRDSSDTQYF; DNA: TGTGCCAGCAGCCGGGACAGCTCAGATACGCAGTATTTT
V: TRBV11-1; size: few; D: NA; J: TRBJ2-5; CDR3: CASSFKGLGETQYF; DNA: TGTGCCAGCAGCTTTAAGGGTTTGGGAGAGACCCAGTACTTC
V: TRBV9; size: few; D: TRBD1; J: TRBJ1-2; CDR3: CASSVGQGTSYGYTF; DNA: TGTGCCAGCAGCGTAGGACAGGGGACCTCCTATGGCTACACCTTC
V: TRBV5-1; size: NA; D: NA; J: TRBJ1-6; CDR3: CASSAGSSSYNSPLHF; DNA: TGCGCCAGCAGCGCCGGATCCAGCTCCTATAATTCACCCCTCCACTTT
V: TRBV6-5; size: once; D: NA; J: TRBJ2-1; CDR3: CASTRVGRRDNEQFF; DNA: TGTGCCAGCACCCGAGTAGGGAGGAGGGACAATGAGCAGTTCTTC
V: TRBV20-1; size: NA; D: NA; J: TRBJ1-5; CDR3: CSAAGPVNQPQHF; DNA: TGCAGTGCGGCCGGACCGGTCAATCAGCCCCAGCATTTT
V: TRBV7-3; size: NA; D: TRBD1; J: TRBJ2-3; CDR3: CASSSGQVNTDTQYF; DNA: TGTGCCAGCAGCTCCGGACAGGTGAACACAGATACGCAGTATTTT
V: TRBV2; size: few; D: NA; J: TRBJ1-4; CDR3: CASKEDEKLFF; DNA: TGTGCCAGCAAGGAGGATGAAAAACTGTTTTTT
V: TRBV4-3; size: few; D: TRBD1; J: TRBJ2-3; CDR3: CASSPGGSVWTDTQYF; DNA: TGCGCCAGCAGCCCAGGGGGAAGTGTGTGGACAGATACGCAGTATTTT
V: TRBV29-1; size: few; D: NA; J: TRBJ2-1; CDR3: CSGERTATYNEQFF; DNA: TGCAGCGGGGAGAGGACTGCTACCTACAATGAGCAGTTCTTC
V: TRBV5-1; size: few; D: TRBD1; J: TRBJ2-3; CDR3: CASSEQGALGTDTQYF; DNA: TGCGCCAGCAGCGAACAGGGGGCTTTGGGCACAGATACGCAGTATTTT
V: TRBV28; size: NA; D: TRBD1; J: TRBJ2-4; CDR3: CASSLPAGTGGNIQYF; DNA: TGTGCCAGCAGTTTACCTGCAGGGACAGGGGGCAACATTCAGTACTTC
V: TRBV11-3; size: NA; D: NA; J: TRBJ2-5; CDR3: CASSARSQQETQYF; DNA: TGTGCCAGCAGCGCCAGGAGCCAACAAGAGACCCAGTACTTC
V: TRBV5-1; size: NA; D: TRBD1; J: TRBJ1-1; CDR3: CASSFATGGNTEAFF; DNA: TGCGCCAGCAGCTTTGCGACAGGGGGGAACACTGAAGCTTTCTTT
V: TRBV20-1; size: NA; D: NA; J: TRBJ2-4; CDR3: CSARDEAAEGIQYF; DNA: TGCAGTGCTAGAGATGAGGCGGCCGAGGGCATTCAGTACTTC
V: TRBV6-6; size: NA; D: NA; J: TRBJ2-3; CDR3: CASSLPASDTQYF; DNA: TGTGCCAGCAGTTTACCGGCTTCAGATACGCAGTATTTT
V: TRBV6-5; size: NA; D: TRBD2; J: TRBJ2-2; CDR3: CASSYFGGAGELFF; DNA: TGTGCCAGCAGTTACTTCGGGGGGGCCGGGGAGCTGTTTTTT
V: TRBV20-1; size: NA; D: TRBD1; J: TRBJ1-1; CDR3: CSANVQGTEAFF; DNA: TGCAGTGCCAACGTACAGGGGACTGAAGCTTTCTTT
V: TRBV4-2; size: few; D: NA; J: TRBJ2-3; CDR3: CASSQDPSQGADTQYF; DNA: TGTGCCAGCAGCCAAGATCCTTCTCAAGGAGCAGATACGCAGTATTTT
V: TRBV6-2/TRBV6-3; size: NA; D: NA; J: TRBJ2-1; CDR3: CASAPNTFYNEQFF; DNA: TGTGCCAGTGCACCGAATACCTTCTACAATGAGCAGTTCTTC
V: TRBV7-2; size: NA; D: NA; J: TRBJ2-7; CDR3: CASSLVTPAYEQYF; DNA: TGTGCCAGCAGCTTAGTGACACCGGCCTACGAGCAGTACTTC
V: TRBV30; size: NA; D: NA; J: TRBJ2-7; CDR3: CATEDLNEQYF; DNA: TGTGCCACCGAGGACCTCAATGAGCAGTACTTC
V: TRBV4-1; size: NA; D: NA; J: TRBJ2-2; CDR3: CASSQDLIGELFF; DNA: TGCGCCAGCAGCCAAGATCTGATCGGGGAGCTGTTTTTT
V: TRBV6-6; size: NA; D: NA; J: TRBJ2-5; CDR3: CASSWADTYNEQYF; DNA: TGTGCCAGCAGTTGGGCAGACACCTACAATGAGCAGTACTTC
V: TRBV3-1; size: NA; D: NA; J: TRBJ2-7; CDR3: CASSPRPPYEQYF; DNA: TGTGCCAGCAGCCCCCGCCCTCCCTACGAGCAGTACTTC
V: TRBV9; size: few; D: TRBD2; J: TRBJ2-3; CDR3: CASSYLSGGADTQYF; DNA: TGTGCCAGCAGCTACCTGAGCGGGGGGGCGGATACGCAGTATTTT
V: TRBV5-1; size: NA; D: TRBD2; J: TRBJ2-1; CDR3: CASSLVAGRRNEQFF; DNA: TGCGCCAGCAGCTTGGTAGCGGGGAGACGCAATGAGCAGTTCTTC
V: TRBV9; size: few; D: NA; J: TRBJ2-7; CDR3: CASSPQGTDSYEQYF; DNA: TGTGCCAGCAGCCCCCAAGGGACCGATTCCTACGAGCAGTACTTC
V: TRBV5-5; size: NA; D: TRBD1; J: TRBJ2-3; CDR3: CASSLYIGTAITDTQYF; DNA: TGTGCCAGCAGCTTGTATATAGGGACAGCGATCACAGATACGCAGTATTTT
V: TRBV20-1; size: once; D: NA; J: TRBJ1-1; CDR3: CSAPGSMNTEAFF; DNA: TGCAGTGCACCGGGGTCCATGAACACTGAAGCTTTCTTT
V: TRBV6-5; size: NA; D: TRBD2; J: TRBJ2-1; CDR3: CASSYSLGGEQFF; DNA: TGTGCCAGCAGTTACTCCCTCGGGGGGGAGCAGTTCTTC
V: TRBV20-1; size: NA; D: TRBD1; J: TRBJ2-5; CDR3: CSARVDRGGNEQYF; DNA: TGCAGTGCTAGAGTAGACAGGGGAGGCAATGAGCAGTACTTC
V: TRBV4-2; size: many; D: TRBD2; J: TRBJ2-3; CDR3: CASSQDKAGGPRDTQYF; DNA: TGTGCCAGCAGCCAAGATAAGGCGGGGGGGCCGCGTGATACGCAGTATTTT
V: TRBV12-3/TRBV12-4; size: once; D: TRBD2; J: TRBJ2-3; CDR3: CASRHSGGAADTQYF; DNA: TGTGCCAGCAGGCATAGCGGGGGGGCCGCAGATACGCAGTATTTT
V: TRBV10-3; size: NA; D: NA; J: TRBJ2-5; CDR3: CAISEWSVEVGEETQYF; DNA: TGTGCCATCAGTGAGTGGTCGGTTGAGGTCGGGGAAGAGACCCAGTACTTC
V: TRBV12-3/TRBV12-4; size: NA; D: NA; J: TRBJ2-7; CDR3: CASSLTLHEQYF; DNA: TGTGCCAGCAGTTTAACACTCCACGAGCAGTACTTC